These 3 T cell receptor beta chains share one sample of origin, sequenced in a study of blood T cell repertoires in COVID-19. Assay: immunoSEQ multiplex PCR; the TCRdb copy retains only in-frame clones and omits some. The sample includes roughly 190,000 clones, around 85% seen only once; the top ten take 1.1%. Material: peripheral blood. The receptors originated from a man aged 30-40 years with acute or convalescent COVID-19.

The V and J genes are TRBV5-1 and TRBJ2-5; the match to TRBD1 covers 8 bases. In germline, CDR1 is SGHRS, CDR2 YFSETQ. V gave up 0 bases and J gave up 4 bases; unmatched junction bases: 5. The CDR3 spans 15 residues. The CDR3: CASSLAQGARETQYF. CDR3 bases: TGCGCCAGCAGCTTGGCTCAGGGGGCGCGAGAGACCCAGTACTTC.

This chain connects TRBV6-5 to TRBJ1-1; 7 positions agree with TRBD1. Germline values: CDR1 MNHEY, CDR2 SVGAGI. The CDR3 totals 14 residues. V shed 7 bases and J 1 base; nucleotides not matched to a gene: 6. The CDR3 nucleotides are TGTGCCAGCATCCCTGGGACAGCGAACACTGAAGCTTTCTTT. Encoded protein: CASIPGTANTEAFF.

The J gene is TRBJ2-3, the V gene TRBV5-1; D might be TRBD2 (5 bases). V shed 0 bases and J shed 6 bases, with 17 bases lying between them. The CDR3 totals 16 residues. Germline loops: CDR1 SGHRS, CDR2 YFSETQ. The CDR3: CASSLASGSLTDTQYF. CDR3 DNA sequence: TGCGCCAGCAGCTTGGCATCGGGGTCTCTAACGGATACGCAGTATTTT. The full variable domain, rest sourced from reference TRBV5-1 and TRBJ2-3, is KAGVTQTPRYLIKTRGQQVTLSCSPISGHRSVSWYQQTPGQGLQFLFEYFSETQRNKGNFPGRFSGRQFSNSRSEMNVSTLELGDSALYLCASSLASGSLTDTQYFGPGTRLTVL.